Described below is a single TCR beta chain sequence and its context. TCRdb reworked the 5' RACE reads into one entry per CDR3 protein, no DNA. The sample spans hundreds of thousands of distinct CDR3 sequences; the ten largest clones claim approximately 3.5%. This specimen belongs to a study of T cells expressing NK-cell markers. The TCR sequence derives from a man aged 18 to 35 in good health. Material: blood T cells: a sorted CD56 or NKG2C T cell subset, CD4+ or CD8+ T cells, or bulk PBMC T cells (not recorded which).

The CDR3 sequence: CASSYPGLGGDTQYF. V gene TRBV7-9 combines with J gene TRBJ2-3; TCRdb proposes TRBD1, but this gene call is untestable without DNA. The CDR3 covers 15 residues. Germline assignment: CDR1 SEHNR and CDR2 FQNEAQ (reference sequence). The full variable domain, rest sourced from reference TRBV7-9 and TRBJ2-3, is DTGVSQNPRHKITKRGQNVTFRCDPISEHNRLYWYRQTLGQGPEFLTYFQNEAQLEKSRLLSDRFSAERPKGSFSTLEIQRTEQGDSAMYLCASSYPGLGGDTQYFGPGTRLTVL.